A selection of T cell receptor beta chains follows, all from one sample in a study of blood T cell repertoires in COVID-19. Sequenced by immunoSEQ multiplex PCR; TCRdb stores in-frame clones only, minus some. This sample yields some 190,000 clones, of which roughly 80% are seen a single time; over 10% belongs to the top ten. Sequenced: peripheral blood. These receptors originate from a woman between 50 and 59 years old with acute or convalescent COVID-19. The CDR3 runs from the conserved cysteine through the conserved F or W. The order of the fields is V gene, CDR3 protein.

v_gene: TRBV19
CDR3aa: CASTALRAGRSPLHF

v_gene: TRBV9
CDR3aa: CASSADSHLYNEQFF

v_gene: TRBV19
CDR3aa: CATTYGYTF

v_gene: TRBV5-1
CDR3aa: CASSLAADTYEQYF

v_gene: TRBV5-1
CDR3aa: CASSQGTTNEKLFF

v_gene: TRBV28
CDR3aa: CASRAGIYEQFF

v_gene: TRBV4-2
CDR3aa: CASSQEAGGELDTQYF

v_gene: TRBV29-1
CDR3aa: CSVVVASKQYF

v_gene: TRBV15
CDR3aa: CATSRDRGNYGYTF

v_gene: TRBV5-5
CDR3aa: CASSLAPGLSTYEQYF

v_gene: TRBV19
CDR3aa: CASSRGGTGQPQHF

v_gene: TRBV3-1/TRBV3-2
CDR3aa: CASSQEGLGGYTF

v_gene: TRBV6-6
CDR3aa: CASRGTGEQPQHF

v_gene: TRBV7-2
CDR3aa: CASSLEQGAFQYF

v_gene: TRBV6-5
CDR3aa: CASSYDLAGGTDTQYF

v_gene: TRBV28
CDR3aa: CASSLPTQGASRTGNQPQHF

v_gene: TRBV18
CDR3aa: CASSPTPTVDSNQPQHF

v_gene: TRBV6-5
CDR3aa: CASGEPGRAGNTIYF

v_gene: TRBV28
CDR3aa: CASSLGGQVREQYF

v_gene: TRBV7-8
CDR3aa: CASSPSVNQPQHF

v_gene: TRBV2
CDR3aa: CASRRDNGDYEQYF

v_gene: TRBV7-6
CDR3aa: CASSLVGGDGYTF

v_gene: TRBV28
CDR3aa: CASSADRGNTEAFF

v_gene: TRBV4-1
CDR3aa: CASSQDRVTGGIPGELFF